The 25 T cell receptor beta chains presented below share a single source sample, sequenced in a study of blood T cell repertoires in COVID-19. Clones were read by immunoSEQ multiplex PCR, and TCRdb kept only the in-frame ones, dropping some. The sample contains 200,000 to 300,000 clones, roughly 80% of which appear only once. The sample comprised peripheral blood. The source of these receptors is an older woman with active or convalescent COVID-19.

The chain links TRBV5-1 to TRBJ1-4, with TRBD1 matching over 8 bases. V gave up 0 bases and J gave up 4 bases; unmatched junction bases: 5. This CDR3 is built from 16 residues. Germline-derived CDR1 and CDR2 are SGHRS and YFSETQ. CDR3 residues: CASSLAIDRGNEKLFF. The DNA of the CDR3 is TGCGCCAGCAGCTTGGCCATCGACAGGGGTAATGAAAAACTGTTTTTT.

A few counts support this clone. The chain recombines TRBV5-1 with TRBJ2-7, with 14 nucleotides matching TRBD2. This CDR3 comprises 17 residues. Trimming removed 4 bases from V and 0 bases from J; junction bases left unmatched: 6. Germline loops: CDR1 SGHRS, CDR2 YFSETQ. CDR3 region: CASSLRLAGGSSYEQYF. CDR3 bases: TGCGCCAGCAGCCTACGACTAGCGGGAGGGAGCTCCTACGAGCAGTACTTC.

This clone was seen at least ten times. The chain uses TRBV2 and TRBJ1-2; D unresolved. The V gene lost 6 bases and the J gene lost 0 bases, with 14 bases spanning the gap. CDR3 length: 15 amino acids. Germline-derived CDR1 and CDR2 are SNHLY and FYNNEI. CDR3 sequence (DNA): TGTGCCAGCAGCTACTCTCGGGGAACTAACTATGGCTACACCTTC. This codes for CASSYSRGTNYGYTF.

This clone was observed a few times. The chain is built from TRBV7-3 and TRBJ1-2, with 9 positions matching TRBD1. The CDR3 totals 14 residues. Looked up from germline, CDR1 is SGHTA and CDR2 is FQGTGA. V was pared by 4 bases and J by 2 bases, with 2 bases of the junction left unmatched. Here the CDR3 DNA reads TGTGCCAGCAGCTCCGGGACAGGGAACTATGGCTACACCTTC. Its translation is CASSSGTGNYGYTF.

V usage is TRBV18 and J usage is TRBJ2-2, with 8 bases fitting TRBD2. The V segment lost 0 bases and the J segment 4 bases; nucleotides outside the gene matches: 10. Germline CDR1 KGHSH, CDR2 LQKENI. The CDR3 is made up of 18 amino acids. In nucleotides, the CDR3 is TGTGCCAGCTCACCACCGATGCTAGCGGGTTTTCGCACCGGGGAGCTGTTTTTT. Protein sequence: CASSPPMLAGFRTGELFF.

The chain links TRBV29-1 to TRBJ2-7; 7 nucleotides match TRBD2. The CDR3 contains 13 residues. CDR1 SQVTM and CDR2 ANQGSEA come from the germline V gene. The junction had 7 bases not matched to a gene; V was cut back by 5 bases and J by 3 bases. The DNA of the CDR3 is TGCAGCGTTTCGATGAGGGAGGGCTACGAGCAGTACTTC. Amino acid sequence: CSVSMREGYEQYF.

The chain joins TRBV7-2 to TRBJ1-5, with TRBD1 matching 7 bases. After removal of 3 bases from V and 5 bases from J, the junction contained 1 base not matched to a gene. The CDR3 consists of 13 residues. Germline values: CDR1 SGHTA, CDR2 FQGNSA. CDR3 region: CASSFDRDQPQHF. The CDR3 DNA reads TGTGCCAGCAGCTTCGACAGGGATCAGCCCCAGCATTTT.

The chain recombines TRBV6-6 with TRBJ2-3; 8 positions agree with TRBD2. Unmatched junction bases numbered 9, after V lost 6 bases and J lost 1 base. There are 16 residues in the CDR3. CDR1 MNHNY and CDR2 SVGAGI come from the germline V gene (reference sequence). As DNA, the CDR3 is TGTGCCAGCAGCCCCAACCATAGCGGGGGCACAGATACGCAGTATTTT. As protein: CASSPNHSGGTDTQYF.

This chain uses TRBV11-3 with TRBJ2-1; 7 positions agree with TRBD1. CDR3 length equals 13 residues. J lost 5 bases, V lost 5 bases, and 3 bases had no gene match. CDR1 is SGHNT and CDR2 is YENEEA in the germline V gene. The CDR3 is CASSRDRHNEQFF. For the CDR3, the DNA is TGTGCCAGCAGCCGGGACAGACACAATGAGCAGTTCTTC.

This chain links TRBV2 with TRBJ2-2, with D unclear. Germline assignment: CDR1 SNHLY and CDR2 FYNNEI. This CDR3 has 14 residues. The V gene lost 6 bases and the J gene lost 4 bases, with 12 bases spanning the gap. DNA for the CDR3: TGTGCCAGCAGCCCACTGTCGGGCACCGGGGAGCTGTTTTTT. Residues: CASSPLSGTGELFF.

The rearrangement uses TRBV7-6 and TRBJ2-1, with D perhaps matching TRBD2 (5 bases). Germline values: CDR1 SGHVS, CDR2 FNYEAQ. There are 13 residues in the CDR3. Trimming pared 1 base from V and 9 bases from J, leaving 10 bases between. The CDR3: CASSLGGELEQFF. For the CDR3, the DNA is TGTGCCAGCAGCTTAGGGGGAGAACTTGAGCAGTTCTTC. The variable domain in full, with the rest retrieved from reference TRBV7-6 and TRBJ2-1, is GAGVSQSPRYKVTKRGQDVALRCDPISGHVSLYWYRQALGQGPEFLTYFNYEAQQDKSGLPNDRFSAERPEGSISTLTIQRTEQRDSAMYRCASSLGGELEQFFGPGTRLTVL.

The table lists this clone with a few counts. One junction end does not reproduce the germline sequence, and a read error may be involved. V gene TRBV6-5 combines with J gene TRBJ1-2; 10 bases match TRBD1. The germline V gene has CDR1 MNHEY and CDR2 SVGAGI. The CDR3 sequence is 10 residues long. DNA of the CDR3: TGTGCCAGCGGACAGGGGGTCTCCCACTTC. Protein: CASGQGVSHF.

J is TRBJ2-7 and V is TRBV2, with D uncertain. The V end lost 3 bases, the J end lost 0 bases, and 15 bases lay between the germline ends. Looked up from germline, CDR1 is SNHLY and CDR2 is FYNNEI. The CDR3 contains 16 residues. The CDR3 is CASSEPRGPFSYEQYF. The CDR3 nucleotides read TGTGCCAGCAGTGAGCCACGTGGCCCTTTCTCCTACGAGCAGTACTTC.

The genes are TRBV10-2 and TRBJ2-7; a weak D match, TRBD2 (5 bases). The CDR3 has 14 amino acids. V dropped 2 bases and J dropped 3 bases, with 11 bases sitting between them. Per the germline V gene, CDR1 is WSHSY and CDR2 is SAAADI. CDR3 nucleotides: TGCGCCAGCAGTGAGCGCCTAGCAAACTACGAGCAGTACTTC. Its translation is CASSERLANYEQYF.

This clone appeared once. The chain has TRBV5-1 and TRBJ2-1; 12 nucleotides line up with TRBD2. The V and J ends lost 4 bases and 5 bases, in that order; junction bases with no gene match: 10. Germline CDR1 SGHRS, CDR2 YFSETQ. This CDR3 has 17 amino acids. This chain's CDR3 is CASSLRTSGVINNEQFF. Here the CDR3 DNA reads TGCGCCAGCAGCCTAAGGACTAGCGGGGTGATTAACAATGAGCAGTTCTTC.

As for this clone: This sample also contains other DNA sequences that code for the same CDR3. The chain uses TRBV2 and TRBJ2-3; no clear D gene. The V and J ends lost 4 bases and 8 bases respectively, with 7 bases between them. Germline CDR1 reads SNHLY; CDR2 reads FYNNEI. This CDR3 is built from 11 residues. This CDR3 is CASSAGSTQYF. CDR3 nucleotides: TGTGCCAGCAGTGCGGGTTCTACGCAGTATTTT. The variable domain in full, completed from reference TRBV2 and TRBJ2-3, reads EPEVTQTPSHQVTQMGQEVILRCVPISNHLYFYWYRQILGQKVEFLVSFYNNEISEKSEIFDDQFSVERPDGSNFTLKIRSTKLEDSAMYFCASSAGSTQYFGPGTRLTVL.

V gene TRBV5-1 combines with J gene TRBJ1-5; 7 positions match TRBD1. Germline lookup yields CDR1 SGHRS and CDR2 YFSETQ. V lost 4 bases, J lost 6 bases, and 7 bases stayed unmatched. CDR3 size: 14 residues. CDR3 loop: CASSQGGVGQPQHF. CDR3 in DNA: TGCGCCAGCAGCCAGGGGGGAGTAGGTCAGCCCCAGCATTTT. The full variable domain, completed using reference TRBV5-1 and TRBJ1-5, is KAGVTQTPRYLIKTRGQQVTLSCSPISGHRSVSWYQQTPGQGLQFLFEYFSETQRNKGNFPGRFSGRQFSNSRSEMNVSTLELGDSALYLCASSQGGVGQPQHFGDGTRLSIL.

CDR3 amino acids: CASSLNAGGADTGELFF. The DNA of the CDR3 is TGCGCCAGCAGCTTGAATGCAGGGGGCGCGGACACCGGGGAGCTGTTTTTT. The chain recombines TRBV5-1 with TRBJ2-2; 8 bases line up with TRBD1. Per the germline V gene, CDR1 is SGHRS and CDR2 is YFSETQ. The CDR3 runs to 17 residues. Trimming at V came to 1 base and at J to 3 bases, leaving 8 bases not matched to a gene.

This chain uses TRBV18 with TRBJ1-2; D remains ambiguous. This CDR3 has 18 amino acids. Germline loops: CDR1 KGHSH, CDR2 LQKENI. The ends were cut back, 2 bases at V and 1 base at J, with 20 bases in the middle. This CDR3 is CASSPSSAYGRNNYGYTF. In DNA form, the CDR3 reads TGTGCCAGCTCACCATCTTCGGCGTATGGGAGAAATAACTATGGCTACACCTTC.

The chain's CDR3 is CASSLGTEGYGYTF. The CDR3 region has the DNA TGTGCCAGCAGCCTAGGGACTGAGGGCTATGGCTACACCTTC. The chain links TRBV5-4 to TRBJ1-2; a possible D gene is TRBD1 (5 bases). This CDR3 spans 14 amino acids. The germline V gene has CDR1 SGHNT and CDR2 YYREEE (reference sequence). Trimming removed 4 bases at V and 4 bases at J, with 14 bases between.

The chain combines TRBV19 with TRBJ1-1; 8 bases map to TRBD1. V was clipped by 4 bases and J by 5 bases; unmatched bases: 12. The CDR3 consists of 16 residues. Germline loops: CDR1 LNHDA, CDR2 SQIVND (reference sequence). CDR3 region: CASSRTQGARGTEAFF. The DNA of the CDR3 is TGTGCCAGTAGTAGAACCCAGGGGGCGAGGGGGACTGAAGCTTTCTTT.

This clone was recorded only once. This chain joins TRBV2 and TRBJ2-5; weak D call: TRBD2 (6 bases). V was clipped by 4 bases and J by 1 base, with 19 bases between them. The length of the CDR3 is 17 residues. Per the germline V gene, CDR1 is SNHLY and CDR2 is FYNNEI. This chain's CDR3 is CASSGGRGADLQETQYF. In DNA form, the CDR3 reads TGTGCCAGCAGTGGGGGTCGCGGGGCCGACCTCCAAGAGACCCAGTACTTC.

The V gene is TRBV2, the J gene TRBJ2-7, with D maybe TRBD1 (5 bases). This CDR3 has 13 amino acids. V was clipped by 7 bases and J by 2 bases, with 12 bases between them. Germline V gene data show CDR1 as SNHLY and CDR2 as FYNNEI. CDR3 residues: CASNKGRAYEQYF. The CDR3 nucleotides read TGTGCCAGCAACAAGGGGCGCGCCTACGAGCAGTACTTC.

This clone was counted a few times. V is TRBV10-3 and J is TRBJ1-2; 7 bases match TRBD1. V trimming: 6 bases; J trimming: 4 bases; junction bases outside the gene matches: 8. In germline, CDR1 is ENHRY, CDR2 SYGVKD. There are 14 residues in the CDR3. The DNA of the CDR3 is TGTGCCATCAGGCCGGGACAGAGTATCTATGGCTACACCTTC. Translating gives CAIRPGQSIYGYTF.

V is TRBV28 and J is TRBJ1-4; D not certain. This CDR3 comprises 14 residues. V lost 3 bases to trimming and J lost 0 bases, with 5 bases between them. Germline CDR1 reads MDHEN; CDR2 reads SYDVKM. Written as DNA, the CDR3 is TGTGCCAGCAGTTTCGGGACAACTAATGAAAAACTGTTTTTT. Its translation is CASSFGTTNEKLFF.